Presented here are 4 T cell receptor beta chains from one specimen sequenced in a study of CD8+ T cells in alopecia areata. RNA extraction and reverse transcription yielded cDNA as sequencing template. Profiled with immunoSEQ multiplex PCR; TCRdb holds only in-frame clones, not every one. The repertoire includes over 120,000 clones, about 59% of them detected once, and 15% to 20% sits in the top ten. Regarding treatment: oral pan-JAK inhibitor, 5-10 mg twice daily. The input for sequencing was CD8+ T cells sorted from blood, taken at week 4, from a patient treated with tofacitinib. Source of these receptors: a human donor with alopecia areata.

This clone was counted between two and nine times. The chain combines TRBV7-9 with TRBJ1-2; 8 nucleotides line up with TRBD1. The CDR3 runs to 13 residues. Germline CDR1 reads SEHNR; CDR2 reads FQNEAQ (reference sequence). The junction had 3 bases not matched to a gene; V was cut back by 2 bases and J by 7 bases. CDR3 in DNA: TGTGCCAGCAGCTTACGACAGGGGCTTGGCTACACCTTC. Residues: CASSLRQGLGYTF.

In its sample, this clone was seen a few times. The chain carries TRBV10-3 and TRBJ2-3, with 8 bases that match TRBD1. This CDR3 is built from 16 residues. J was trimmed by 5 bases and V by 3 bases; bases with no gene match: 10. Looked up from germline, CDR1 is ENHRY and CDR2 is SYGVKD. CDR3 in DNA: TGTGCCATCAGTGACCCGCGACAGGGGTTCGGAGATACGCAGTATTTT. Amino acid sequence: CAISDPRQGFGDTQYF.

This clone was detected a few times. The chain has TRBV7-9 and TRBJ1-1; 7 bases line up with TRBD1. V shed 6 bases and J 2 bases; nucleotides not matched to a gene: 6. From germline, CDR1 is SEHNR and CDR2 FQNEAQ (reference sequence). The CDR3 has 14 amino acids. For the CDR3, the DNA is TGTGCCAGCAGGTCTCAGGGGGGAAACACTGAAGCTTTCTTT. This sequence encodes CASRSQGGNTEAFF.

This CDR3 reads CSVEGETGTTGELFF. The CDR3 DNA follows: TGCAGCGTTGAGGGTGAGACAGGGACCACCGGGGAGCTGTTTTTT. V gene TRBV29-1 combines with J gene TRBJ2-2; 7 bases fit TRBD1. J gave up 4 bases and V 3 bases, and 8 bases lay outside the gene matches. The CDR3 length is 15 residues. From germline, CDR1 is SQVTM and CDR2 ANQGSEA.